Listed below are T cell receptor beta chains from one sample, sequenced in a study of Ad26.COV2.S vaccination and SARS-CoV-2 variants. Sequencing used immunoSEQ multiplex PCR; TCRdb keeps in-frame clones, though not all of them. Of just over 350,000 clones in the sample, just over 90% were seen once. This specimen was peripheral blood, taken after recovery from COVID-19. These TCRs come from a human donor who had recovered from COVID-19. Both conserved end residues are part of each CDR3. A D gene is named only where the DNA matches it firmly. Part of the rows lack a size; the others show once, few, many or a class for expanded clones.

v_call,j_call,d_call,clone_size,cdr3_nt,cdr3_aa
TRBV4-1,TRBJ1-2,NA,NA,TGCGCCAGCAGCCAAGACAGGGGCGACTATGGCTACACCTTC,CASSQDRGDYGYTF
TRBV6-5,TRBJ1-1,NA,NA,TGTGCCAGCAGAACAGGGTCTCGTACAACTGAAGCTTTCTTT,CASRTGSRTTEAFF
TRBV2,TRBJ1-6,NA,NA,TGTGCCAGCAGGGCACAGAGCTCCTATAATTCACCCCTCCACTTT,CASRAQSSYNSPLHF
TRBV27,TRBJ1-5,TRBD1,NA,TGTGCCAGCAGTTTATACAGGGGACAGCCCCAGCATTTT,CASSLYRGQPQHF
TRBV20-1,TRBJ1-4,TRBD1,NA,TGCAGTGCTAGTCCCGGGACAGGGGCGGGAGAAAAACTGTTTTTT,CSASPGTGAGEKLFF
TRBV29-1,TRBJ2-1,NA,NA,TGCAGCGTTGAAGTCGGAGGGGACTTCTACAATGAGCAGTTCTTC,CSVEVGGDFYNEQFF
TRBV2,TRBJ1-2,NA,NA,TGTGCCAGCAGTGATTGGGCAGGGCCGAAAGCTAACTATGGCTACACCTTC,CASSDWAGPKANYGYTF
TRBV24-1,TRBJ2-3,NA,NA,TGTGCCACCAGTGATTTGTGGGAGGATACGCAGTATTTT,CATSDLWEDTQYF
TRBV18,TRBJ2-7,TRBD1,NA,TGTGCCAGCTCAAGAGACAGGGCCAACGAGCAGTACTTC,CASSRDRANEQYF
TRBV2,TRBJ2-1,TRBD1,NA,TGTGCCAGCACCCTGGGGGGCAGGGGGCTCGATGAGCAGTTCTTC,CASTLGGRGLDEQFF
TRBV29-1,TRBJ2-1,NA,NA,TGCAGCGTTGGCCACAAGGATGAGCAGTTCTTC,CSVGHKDEQFF
TRBV7-2,TRBJ2-7,NA,NA,TGTGCCAGCAGCAACCCGGGACGGGTCTACGAGCAGTACTTC,CASSNPGRVYEQYF
TRBV7-2,TRBJ2-7,NA,NA,TGTGCCAGCAGCTATTTCGGGCTAGACTCCTACGAGCAGTACTTC,CASSYFGLDSYEQYF
TRBV7-2,TRBJ2-3,TRBD2,NA,TGTGCCAGCAGCTTAGAAGCGGGGGGGCCTACAGATACGCAGTATTTT,CASSLEAGGPTDTQYF
TRBV4-1,TRBJ2-5,TRBD1,NA,TGCGCCAGCAGCTCGGGACAGGGCCAAGAGACCCAGTACTTC,CASSSGQGQETQYF
TRBV6-1,TRBJ1-2,TRBD1,NA,TGTGCCAGCAGTGAAAACAGGGGAAAGGATTATGGCTACACCTTC,CASSENRGKDYGYTF
TRBV10-1,TRBJ1-1,TRBD1,NA,TGCGCCAGTCAAGACAGGGGAGGGACTGAAGCTTTCTTT,CASQDRGGTEAFF
TRBV5-4,TRBJ1-2,TRBD1,NA,TGTGCCAGCAGCACTCGGGACAGACCCAACTATGGCTACACCTTC,CASSTRDRPNYGYTF
TRBV3-1/TRBV3-2,TRBJ2-1,NA,NA,TGTGCCAGCAGCCCCCCCGTGGGGGAGTACAATGAGCAGTTCTTC,CASSPPVGEYNEQFF
TRBV12-5,TRBJ2-1,TRBD1,NA,TGTGCTGGTAACCGGGACAGGGACAATGAGCAGTTCTTC,CAGNRDRDNEQFF
TRBV2,TRBJ2-7,NA,NA,TGTGCCAGCAGTATCCAGGGTTACGAGCAGTACTTC,CASSIQGYEQYF
TRBV5-1,TRBJ1-2,TRBD1,NA,TGCGCCAGCAGCGGGGGACAGGGGGCCGATGGCTACACCTTC,CASSGGQGADGYTF
TRBV6-1,TRBJ1-1,NA,few,TGTGCCAGCAGTGAAGGAGGTGAAGCTTTCTTT,CASSEGGEAFF
TRBV4-1,TRBJ1-1,NA,NA,TGCGCCAGCAGCCAAGATCGTGCAGGGACTTTCGCTGAAGCTTTCTTT,CASSQDRAGTFAEAFF
TRBV6-5,TRBJ1-1,TRBD1,NA,TGTGCCAGCAGTTCGCTCGGACAGGGCTGGGGCACTGAAGCTTTCTTT,CASSSLGQGWGTEAFF
TRBV9,TRBJ1-2,NA,NA,TGTGCCAGCAGCCCGTTCAACGGGGGCTACACCTTC,CASSPFNGGYTF
TRBV7-8,TRBJ1-2,NA,NA,TGTGCCAGCAGCTTACGGACAGCTCATAGTTACACCTTC,CASSLRTAHSYTF
TRBV28,TRBJ1-1,NA,NA,TGTGCCAGCAGTTTGACGGCTGAAGCTTTCTTT,CASSLTAEAFF
TRBV27,TRBJ2-7,NA,NA,TGTGCCACAGGGCCTTCCGGGGGCTTAGGCGAGCAGTACTTC,CATGPSGGLGEQYF
TRBV10-3,TRBJ1-1,TRBD1,NA,TGTGCCATCAGGGGACAGGGGAAGAACACTGAAGCTTTCTTT,CAIRGQGKNTEAFF
TRBV7-9,TRBJ2-1,NA,NA,TGTGCCAGCAGCTTAAGTCAGCTGGGTGAGCAGTTCTTC,CASSLSQLGEQFF
TRBV9,TRBJ2-5,TRBD1,NA,TGTGCCAGCAGCGCCGGGGACAGGGGGATATACCAAGAGACCCAGTACTTC,CASSAGDRGIYQETQYF
TRBV19,TRBJ2-4,NA,NA,TGTGCCAGTAGTATAGGGGGGTTAGCCAAAAACATTCAGTACTTC,CASSIGGLAKNIQYF
TRBV11-2,TRBJ1-2,NA,NA,TGTGCCAGCAGCCGGGCTTTTAACTATGGCTACACCTTC,CASSRAFNYGYTF
TRBV7-9,TRBJ2-3,TRBD2,NA,TGTGCCAGCAGCTTAGAATTAGCGGGAGACACAGATACGCAGTATTTT,CASSLELAGDTDTQYF
TRBV10-2,TRBJ1-2,NA,NA,TGCGCCAGCAGTGAGGGACTCGGCTACACCTTC,CASSEGLGYTF
TRBV3-1/TRBV3-2,TRBJ1-1,TRBD1,NA,TGTGCCAGCAGTAAAGACAGGGGAGAGGGCACTGAAGCTTTCTTT,CASSKDRGEGTEAFF
TRBV19,TRBJ2-1,TRBD2,NA,TGTGCCAGTAGTATAGATCCCGGTAGCGGGGGGGCGTCGAGCTCCTACAATGAGCAGTTCTTC,CASSIDPGSGGASSSYNEQFF
TRBV10-2,TRBJ2-3,NA,NA,TGCGCCAGCAGTGAGGGTCGGTGGAGCACAGATACGCAGTATTTT,CASSEGRWSTDTQYF
TRBV12-5,TRBJ2-5,NA,NA,TGTGCTAGTGGCACAGGGAGGGGGACCCAGTACTTC,CASGTGRGTQYF
TRBV21-1,TRBJ1-2,NA,once,TGTGCCAGCAGCCGGCATGGCTACACCTTC,CASSRHGYTF
TRBV9,TRBJ1-1,TRBD1,once,TGTGCCAGCAGCGTCGGGACAGGGAGGAACACTGAAGCTTTCTTT,CASSVGTGRNTEAFF
TRBV3-1/TRBV3-2,TRBJ2-3,TRBD2,NA,TGTGCCAGCAGCTATGGGACTAGCGGGGGGGGCACAGATACGCAGTATTTT,CASSYGTSGGGTDTQYF
TRBV6-6,TRBJ2-1,NA,NA,TGTGCCAGCAGTGGGGTCAAAGAGCAGTTCTTC,CASSGVKEQFF
TRBV7-9,TRBJ2-7,TRBD1,NA,TGTGCCAGCAGCCTCCTTTCAGGGGGCTCCTACGAGCAGTACTTC,CASSLLSGGSYEQYF
TRBV5-4,TRBJ2-7,TRBD1,NA,TGTGCCAGCAGCCAGGGGACAGTGAGGGAGCAGTACTTC,CASSQGTVREQYF
TRBV19,TRBJ2-1,NA,NA,TGTGCCAGTAGTTCAGGGTTACCCTACAATGAGCAGTTCTTC,CASSSGLPYNEQFF